This T cell receptor beta chain was found in a study of T cell changes during pregnancy in multiple sclerosis. The CDR3 extends over 14 amino acids. Trimming removed 6 bases from V and 7 bases from J; junction bases left unmatched: 8. Germline assignment: CDR1 PRHDT and CDR2 FYEKMQ (reference sequence). TCRdb keeps only in-frame clones here, not all; method: immunoSEQ multiplex PCR. The table lists approximately 90,000 clones, just under 95% of them singletons. The source material was peripheral blood, sampled in the third trimester of pregnancy. The clonotype originates from a female donor with multiple sclerosis, enrolled in a pregnancy study. The chain links TRBV13 to TRBJ2-1; 8 bases line up with TRBD2. CDR3 loop: CASSLGTRRNEQFF. Written as DNA, the CDR3 is TGTGCCAGCAGTCTGGGGACTAGGAGAAATGAGCAGTTCTTC. The full variable domain, with the rest looked up from reference TRBV13 and TRBJ2-1, is AAGVIQSPRHLIKEKRETATLKCYPIPRHDTVYWYQQGPGQDPQFLISFYEKMQSDKGSIPDRFSAQQFSDYHSELNMSSLELGDSALYFCASSLGTRRNEQFFGPGTRLTVL.